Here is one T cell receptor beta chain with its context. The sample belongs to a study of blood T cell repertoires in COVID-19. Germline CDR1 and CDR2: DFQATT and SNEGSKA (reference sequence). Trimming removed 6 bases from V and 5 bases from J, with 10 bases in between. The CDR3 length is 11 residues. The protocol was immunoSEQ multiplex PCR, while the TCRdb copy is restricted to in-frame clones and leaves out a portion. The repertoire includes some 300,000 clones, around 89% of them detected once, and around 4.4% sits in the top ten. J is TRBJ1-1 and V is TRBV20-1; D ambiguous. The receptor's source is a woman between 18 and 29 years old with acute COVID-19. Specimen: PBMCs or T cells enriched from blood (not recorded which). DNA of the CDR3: TGCAGTGCCCAGAGGGTGACTGAAGCTTTCTTT. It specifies CSAQRVTEAFF.